The present T cell receptor (beta chain) was sequenced within a study of T cell responses to AZD1222 COVID-19 vaccine. This clone was counted a few times. Its matching antigen is unknown. Generated by immunoSEQ multiplex PCR, the TCRdb table keeps only in-frame clones and is missing some. The profile shows 90,000 to 150,000 clones, about 88% of them singletons. Germline CDR1 is SGHVS and CDR2 is FNYEAQ. The CDR3 has 19 amino acids. Trimming cost V 0 bases and J 3 bases, with 23 bases left between them. Whole-study findings and limits: Two AZD1222 administrations were followed by greater Spike-specific TCR breadth and depth. The donor cohort was predominantly white British with a female majority, and clonal diversity may have been underestimated. Baseline serology detected seropositivity in only a handful of AZD1222 recipients. Close to half of spike-specific TCRs reportedly recognize unmutated variant regions.

This specimen was peripheral blood, taken 28 days after the second AZD1222 dose. The gene calls are TRBV7-6 and TRBJ1-1, with D possibly TRBD1 on 6 matching bases. This clonotype originated in an adult who received the AZD1222 COVID-19 vaccine. The CDR3 reads CASSLAPLGPGVGYTEAFF. In DNA, the CDR3 is TGTGCCAGCAGCTTAGCGCCGTTGGGACCAGGGGTAGGGTACACTGAAGCTTTCTTT.